The rows below give T cell receptor beta chains drawn from one sample of a study of neurological immune-mediated disorders. TCRdb ran MiXCR on the 5' RACE reads and lists one entry per CDR3 protein. The repertoire consists of tens of thousands of distinct CDR3 sequences, with less than 3.5% occurring once and the leading ten covering more than 7.5%. The sequenced sample consisted of PBMCs. Source of these receptors: a woman in her sixties or seventies with multiple sclerosis. Both conserved end residues are part of each CDR3. D genes are given only for firm matches. A row's size may be missing; if present it is once, few, many or a size class.

j_call | d_call | clone_size | v_call | cdr3_aa | cdr3_nt
TRBJ1-3 | NA | few | TRBV7-2 | CASSLVVAGENTIYF | TGTGCCAGCAGCTTAGTAGTTGCAGGGGAAAACACCATATATTTT
TRBJ2-7 | NA | many | TRBV28 | CASSAPGVSYEQYF | TGTGCCAGCAGTGCCCCGGGGGTTTCCTACGAGCAGTACTTC
TRBJ2-7 | NA | many | TRBV28 | CASSQVHEQYF | TGTGCCAGCAGTCAAGTGCACGAGCAGTACTTC
TRBJ1-1 | NA | many | TRBV11-3 | CASSPRVGAEAFF | TGTGCCAGCAGTCCCAGGGTAGGGGCTGAAGCTTTCTTT
TRBJ1-2 | TRBD1 | many | TRBV5-6 | CASSSPGTENYGYTF | TGTGCCAGCAGCTCCCCCGGGACAGAAAACTATGGCTACACCTTC
TRBJ1-2 | NA | many | TRBV11-2 | CASSGDNRYGYTF | TGTGCCAGCAGCGGGGACAACAGATATGGCTACACCTTC
TRBJ1-1 | NA | many | TRBV20-1 | CSGSTRDTEAFF | TGCAGTGGAAGCACGAGGGACACTGAAGCTTTCTTT
TRBJ1-6 | TRBD1 | many | TRBV7-9 | CASNLGQGANSPLHF | TGTGCCAGCAACCTAGGACAGGGGGCTAATTCACCCCTCCACTTT
TRBJ1-4 | TRBD1 | many | TRBV5-1 | CASSVTGATNEKLFF | TGCGCCAGCAGCGTAACAGGGGCAACTAATGAAAAACTGTTTTTT
TRBJ2-3 | TRBD2 | many | TRBV29-1 | CSVERRDYSRTQYF | TGCAGCGTTGAACGCCGGGACTACTCTAGGACGCAGTATTTT
TRBJ1-5 | NA | NA | TRBV5-1 | CASSLGGVNKTQNF | TGCGCCAGCAGCTTAGGGGGAGTCAATAAGACCCAGAATTTT
TRBJ2-3 | NA | many | TRBV7-2 | CASSLKAVLAGITDTQYF | TGTGCCAGCAGCTTAAAAGCAGTACTGGCGGGAATCACAGATACGCAGTATTTT
TRBJ1-1 | NA | many | TRBV7-9 | CASSPTTGMNTEAFF | TGTGCCAGCAGTCCCACGACGGGGATGAACACTGAAGCTTTCTTT
TRBJ2-7 | NA | many | TRBV29-1 | CSAGRGSHEQYF | TGCAGCGCGGGACGGGGTAGCCACGAGCAGTACTTC
TRBJ2-3 | NA | many | TRBV20-1 | CSARGRTDTQYF | TGCAGTGCTAGAGGACGCACAGATACGCAGTATTTT
TRBJ2-2 | NA | few | TRBV5-6 | CASSHLGKITGELFF | TGTGCCAGCAGCCACCTGGGAAAGATCACCGGGGAGCTGTTTTTT
TRBJ1-2 | NA | many | TRBV29-1 | CSAATGANYGYTF | TGCAGCGCCGCGACAGGAGCTAACTATGGCTACACCTTC
TRBJ2-7 | TRBD2 | many | TRBV20-1 | CSARDARPERSGETYEQYF | TGCAGTGCTAGAGATGCCCGCCCAGAGCGGAGCGGGGAAACCTACGAGCAGTACTTC
TRBJ2-7 | NA | many | TRBV7-2 | CASSPGPGRSYEQYF | TGTGCCAGCAGCCCCGGGCCAGGGCGCTCCTACGAGCAGTACTTC
TRBJ1-5 | NA | many | TRBV20-1 | CSASIGWRDNQPQHF | TGCAGTGCTAGCATCGGTTGGAGGGACAATCAGCCCCAGCATTTT
TRBJ2-5 | NA | many | TRBV5-1 | CASSLTPRETQYF | TGCGCCAGCAGCTTGACCCCGAGAGAGACCCAGTACTTC
TRBJ2-2 | TRBD1 | many | TRBV5-1 | CASSLGGQGIAGELFF | TGCGCCAGCAGCTTGGGGGGACAGGGGATCGCCGGGGAGCTGTTTTTT
TRBJ2-3 | TRBD2 | many | TRBV20-1 | CSARDPLAGASDTQYF | TGCAGTGCTAGAGATCCCCTAGCGGGGGCCAGCGATACGCAGTATTTT
TRBJ2-7 | NA | many | TRBV12-3/TRBV12-4 | CASSRGDEQYF | TGTGCCAGCAGTCGAGGGGACGAGCAGTACTTC
TRBJ1-4 | NA | many | TRBV20-1 | CSASFGEKLFF | TGCAGTGCTAGCTTCGGTGAAAAACTGTTTTTT
TRBJ2-3 | NA | many | TRBV20-1 | CSAVGSTDTQYF | TGCAGTGCCGTCGGCAGCACAGATACGCAGTATTTT
TRBJ1-5 | NA | many | TRBV7-8 | CASSLAIGINQPQHF | TGTGCCAGCAGCTTAGCGATCGGAATCAATCAGCCCCAGCATTTT
TRBJ2-1 | NA | many | TRBV5-1 | CASSFGTNPTLDNEQFF | TGCGCCAGCAGCTTCGGGACAAACCCGACCCTCGACAATGAGCAGTTCTTC
TRBJ2-7 | NA | many | TRBV20-1 | CSTGQTFYEQYF | TGCAGTACCGGACAGACCTTCTACGAGCAGTACTTC
TRBJ1-1 | NA | many | TRBV28 | CASSLYRRTEAFF | TGTGCCAGCAGTTTATACAGGAGGACTGAAGCTTTCTTT
TRBJ2-5 | NA | many | TRBV5-1 | CASSFRDGGETQYF | TGCGCCAGCAGCTTCCGTGATGGTGGGGAGACCCAGTACTTC
TRBJ1-2 | NA | many | TRBV20-1 | CSASSQGNYGYTF | TGCAGTGCTAGCTCACAGGGTAACTATGGCTACACCTTC
TRBJ2-3 | NA | many | TRBV30 | CAWSSGTQYF | TGTGCCTGGAGTTCGGGTACGCAGTATTTT
TRBJ2-7 | NA | NA | TRBV20-1 | CSAAPLRRAEQYF | TGCAGTGCCGCCCCACTGCGACGTGCCGAGCAGTACTTC
TRBJ2-5 | NA | many | TRBV20-1 | CSAREMRGVNNQETQYF | TGCAGTGCTAGGGAGATGAGGGGTGTAAACAACCAAGAGACCCAGTACTTC
TRBJ2-2 | NA | NA | TRBV10-3 | CAISETYGELFF | TGTGCCATCAGTGAGACTTACGGGGAGCTGTTTTTT